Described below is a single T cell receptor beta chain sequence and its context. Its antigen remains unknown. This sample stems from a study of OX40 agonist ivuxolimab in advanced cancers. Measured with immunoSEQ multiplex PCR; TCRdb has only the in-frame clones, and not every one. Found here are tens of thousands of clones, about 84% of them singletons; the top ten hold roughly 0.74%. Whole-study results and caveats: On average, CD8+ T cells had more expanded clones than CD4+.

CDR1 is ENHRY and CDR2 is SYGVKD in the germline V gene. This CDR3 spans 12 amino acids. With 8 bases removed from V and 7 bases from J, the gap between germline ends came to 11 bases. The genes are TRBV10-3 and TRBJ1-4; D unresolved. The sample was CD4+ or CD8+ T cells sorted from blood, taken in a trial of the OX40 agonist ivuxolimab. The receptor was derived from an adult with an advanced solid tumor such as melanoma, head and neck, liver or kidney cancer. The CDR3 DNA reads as TGTGCCATCTCACAGCACGGTGAAAAACTGTTTTTT. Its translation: CAISQHGEKLFF.